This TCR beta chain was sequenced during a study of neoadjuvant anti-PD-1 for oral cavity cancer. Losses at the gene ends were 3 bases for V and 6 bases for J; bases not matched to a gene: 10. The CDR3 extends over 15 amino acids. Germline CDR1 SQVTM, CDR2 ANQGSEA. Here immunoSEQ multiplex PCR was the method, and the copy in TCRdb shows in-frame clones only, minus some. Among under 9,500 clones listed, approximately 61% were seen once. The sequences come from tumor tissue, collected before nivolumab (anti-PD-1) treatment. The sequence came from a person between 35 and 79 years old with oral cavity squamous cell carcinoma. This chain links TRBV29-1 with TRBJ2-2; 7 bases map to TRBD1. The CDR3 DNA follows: TGCAGCGTTGAGTCGCGGCAGGGGGTCGCCGGGGAGCTGTTTTTT. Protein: CSVESRQGVAGELFF.